These 25 T cell receptor beta chains originate from one sample sequenced in a study of OX40 agonist ivuxolimab in advanced cancers. The library was prepared using the immunoSEQ multiplex PCR assay. TCRdb obtained this table from immuneACCESS and retained in-frame rearrangements with V and J assigned. These tables miss some clones; where compared with another copy, unresolved V genes account for less than half of the shortfall, and the remainder is unexplained. The sample table contains about 22,000 clones; only one count was recorded for roughly 91% of them. Of the sample, approximately 49% is held by the ten largest clones. The sample was CD4+ or CD8+ T cells sorted from blood, taken in a trial of the OX40 agonist ivuxolimab. Receptor source: an adult with an advanced solid tumor such as melanoma, head and neck, liver or kidney cancer.

The CDR3 nucleotides read TGCGCCAGCAGCCAAGTTCCTGGGGGGAACACCATATATTTT. Its protein product is CASSQVPGGNTIYF. This chain connects TRBV4-1 to TRBJ1-3, with D possibly matching TRBD1 (5 bases). The CDR3 length is 14 residues. The V gene's germline CDR1 is MGHRA and CDR2 YSYEKL. V was clipped by 1 base and J by 7 bases, with 11 bases between them.

The chain links TRBV27 to TRBJ2-5; no definite D call. CDR1 is MNHEY and CDR2 is SMNVEV in the germline V gene (reference sequence). This CDR3 has 13 amino acids. Trimming shortened V by 2 bases and J by 0 bases, and 4 bases separated the two germline ends. CDR3 protein: CASSLTYQETQYF. CDR3 DNA: TGTGCCAGCAGTTTAACGTACCAAGAGACCCAGTACTTC.

J is TRBJ1-1 and V is TRBV19, with no clear D. This CDR3 contains 14 residues. V lost 5 bases to trimming and J lost 2 bases, with 12 bases between them. Germline V gene lookup returns CDR1 LNHDA and CDR2 SQIVND (reference sequence). CDR3 sequence: CASSAFRSNTEAFF. Here the CDR3 DNA reads TGTGCCAGTAGTGCCTTTCGGTCTAACACTGAAGCTTTCTTT.

In regard to this clone: The junction departs from germline at one end; a sequencing error may be responsible. This CDR3 is also generated by other DNA sequences in the sample. The chain is built from TRBV19 and TRBJ2-6, with TRBD1 as a possible D gene (5 bases). The V gene's germline CDR1 is LNHDA and CDR2 SQIVND (reference sequence). This CDR3 comprises 15 residues. CDR3 sequence (DNA): TGTGCCAGTACCATCCCCAGGGCTGGAGCCAACGTCCTGACTTTC. The encoded protein is CASTIPRAGANVLTF. The complete variable domain, with remaining parts taken from reference TRBV19 and TRBJ2-6, reads DGGITQSPKYLFRKEGQNVTLSCEQNLNHDAMYWYRQDPGQGLRLIYYSQIVNDFQKGDIAEGYSVSREKKESFPLTVTSAQKNPTAFYLCASTIPRAGANVLTFGAGSRLTVL.

V gene TRBV5-5 combines with J gene TRBJ2-5, with 9 bases aligning to TRBD1. The CDR3 covers 17 residues. Germline V gene sequence: CDR1 SGHKS, CDR2 YYEKEE (reference sequence). V gave up 2 bases and J gave up 3 bases; unmatched junction bases: 11. CDR3 protein: CASSFLPPRTGEETQYF. The CDR3 bases are TGTGCCAGCAGCTTTCTTCCACCTAGGACAGGGGAAGAGACCCAGTACTTC.

This clone has only one observation. The chain links TRBV18 to TRBJ2-4; TRBD2 aligns across 12 bases. The V gene's germline CDR1 is KGHSH and CDR2 LQKENI. This CDR3 has 19 amino acids. The V and J ends lost 4 bases and 0 bases, in that order; junction bases with no gene match: 10. CDR3 sequence: CASSLGTSGQGIAKNIQYF. As DNA, the CDR3 is TGTGCCAGCTCACTAGGGACTAGCGGGCAAGGTATAGCCAAAAACATTCAGTACTTC.

CDR3 region: CASSRGKDTEAFF. Here the CDR3 DNA reads TGTGCCAGCTCAAGGGGGAAGGACACTGAAGCTTTCTTT. The chain recombines TRBV18 with TRBJ1-1; possibly TRBD1 for D (6 bases). CDR3 size: 13 residues. In germline, CDR1 is KGHSH, CDR2 LQKENI. V was clipped by 5 bases and J by 3 bases, with 10 bases between them.

The V call is TRBV5-1, the J call TRBJ2-7; D is undetermined. The CDR3 is 16 amino acids. CDR1 is SGHRS, CDR2 YFSETQ, per germline. Trimming shortened V by 0 bases and J by 0 bases, and 13 bases separated the two germline ends. The chain's CDR3 is CASSLATAVFSYEQYF. In DNA form, the CDR3 reads TGCGCCAGCAGCTTGGCCACAGCCGTTTTCTCCTACGAGCAGTACTTC.

The chain combines TRBV4-3 with TRBJ1-4; perhaps TRBD1 as D (5 bases). The CDR3 consists of 15 residues. Germline V gene sequence: CDR1 LGHNA, CDR2 YSLEER. The ends were cut back, 1 base at V and 4 bases at J, with 10 bases in the middle. CDR3 protein: CASSQGWGNNEKLFF. CDR3 coding DNA: TGCGCCAGCAGCCAAGGTTGGGGGAATAATGAAAAACTGTTTTTT.

V is TRBV27 and J is TRBJ2-3; 10 bases are shared with TRBD2. The CDR3 spans 16 residues. CDR1 is MNHEY, CDR2 SMNVEV, per germline (reference sequence). With 2 bases clipped from V and 1 base from J, the junction kept 3 bases outside the gene matches. The CDR3 region is CASSLDGLAGTDTQYF. CDR3 DNA: TGTGCCAGCAGTTTAGACGGACTAGCGGGCACAGATACGCAGTATTTT.

This clone was counted once. The V and J genes are TRBV5-4 and TRBJ2-3; D gene unclear. The CDR3 extends over 12 amino acids. CDR1 and CDR2 from the germline V gene are SGHNT and YYREEE (reference sequence). Trimming took off 2 bases at V and 2 bases at J, with 3 bases between the two ends. The CDR3 DNA reads TGTGCCAGCAGCTTCTACACAGATACGCAGTATTTT. The encoded protein is CASSFYTDTQYF.

This sequence joins TRBV9 and TRBJ2-3; D gene ambiguous. CDR1 and CDR2 from the germline V gene are SGDLS and YYNGEE. V was trimmed by 0 bases and J by 6 bases, leaving 2 bases between them. The length of the CDR3 is 11 residues. CDR3 DNA: TGTGCCAGCAGCGTAGCCGATACGCAGTATTTT. As protein: CASSVADTQYF.

The chain combines TRBV4-2 with TRBJ2-1, with 12 bases lining up with TRBD1. With V trimmed by 6 bases and J by 8 bases, 2 bases remained unmatched. Germline CDR1 reads LGHNA; CDR2 reads YNFKEQ. CDR3 length: 13 residues. Here the CDR3 reads CASSGTGGDEQFF. In nucleotides, the CDR3 is TGTGCCAGCAGTGGGACAGGGGGCGATGAGCAGTTCTTC.

The table lists this clone with a count of one. This chain connects TRBV7-8 to TRBJ2-5, with 10 positions matching TRBD1. This CDR3 is 18 amino acids long. J gave up 8 bases and V 0 bases, and 15 bases lay outside the gene matches. CDR1 and CDR2 from the germline V gene are SGHVS and FQNEAQ. CDR3 loop: CASSLAVTPGQGKATQYF. The DNA of the CDR3 is TGTGCCAGCAGCTTAGCCGTCACACCGGGACAGGGGAAAGCAACCCAGTACTTC. Supplemented by reference TRBV7-8 and TRBJ2-5, the full variable domain reads GAGVSQSPRYKVAKRGQDVALRCDPISGHVSLFWYQQALGQGPEFLTYFQNEAQLDKSGLPSDRFFAERPEGSVSTLKIQRTQQEDSAVYLCASSLAVTPGQGKATQYFGPGTRLLVL.

The chain carries TRBV10-3 and TRBJ2-2; the match to TRBD1 covers 9 bases. The V gene's germline CDR1 is ENHRY and CDR2 SYGVKD. This CDR3 comprises 19 residues. The J segment lost 0 bases and the V segment lost 2 bases, leaving 10 bases of the junction unmatched. Here the CDR3 DNA reads TGTGCCATCAGTGAGACCCCGGGGACAGGGAGGGCGAACACCGGGGAGCTGTTTTTT. Translated, it gives CAISETPGTGRANTGELFF.

The chain links TRBV5-1 to TRBJ2-5; D is possibly TRBD2 (5 bases). V was shortened by 2 bases and J by 4 bases, with 24 bases between the two germline ends. Germline V lookup: CDR1 SGHRS, CDR2 YFSETQ. The CDR3 runs to 18 residues. CDR3 coding DNA: TGCGCCAGCAGCTTAGGCGGATCCGGGGTCTCGCTTCGAGAGACCCAGTACTTC. This gives the protein CASSLGGSGVSLRETQYF.

In regard to this clone: Other DNA variants within this sample encode the same CDR3. The CDR3 DNA sequence: TGTGCCAGTAGTATAGGGGATTCACCCCTCCACTTT. The encoded protein is CASSIGDSPLHF. The chain has TRBV19 and TRBJ1-6; no definite D call. The CDR3 is 12 residues long. Trimming stripped 1 base from V and 8 bases from J, with 3 bases between. Germline CDR1 and CDR2: LNHDA and SQIVND (reference sequence).

The chain combines TRBV6-5 with TRBJ2-7, with D unclear. The CDR3 covers 14 residues. The germline V gene has CDR1 MNHEY and CDR2 SVGAGI. Trimming removed 4 bases from V and 9 bases from J, with 19 bases in between. DNA of the CDR3: TGTGCCAGCAGTTCTGAGCTGGACGGTCGCGGGCAGTACTTC. This gives the protein CASSSELDGRGQYF.

This clone was recorded once. The chain uses TRBV10-3 and TRBJ2-7, with D hard to call. The CDR3 contains 13 residues. Germline V CDR1 and CDR2: ENHRY, SYGVKD. V lost 2 bases and J 5 bases, leaving 10 bases between the germline ends. CDR3 loop: CAISEEGLDEQYF. The CDR3 nucleotides read TGTGCCATCAGTGAGGAAGGGTTGGACGAGCAGTACTTC.

The V gene is TRBV11-3, the J gene TRBJ2-7; D is uncertain. The germline CDR1 and CDR2 sequences are SGHNT and YENEEA. The CDR3 runs to 17 residues. Deletions cut 0 bases from V and 3 bases from J, with 18 bases between. CDR3 DNA: TGTGCCAGCAGCTTAGACCCTCCGGGCCATACGGGCTACGAGCAGTACTTC. Encoded protein: CASSLDPPGHTGYEQYF. Full variable domain (rest looked up from reference TRBV11-3 and TRBJ2-7): EAGVVQSPRYKIIEKKQPVAFWCNPISGHNTLYWYLQNLGQGPELLIRYENEEAVDDSQLPKDRFSAERLKGVDSTLKIQPAELGDSAVYLCASSLDPPGHTGYEQYFGPGTRLTVT.

The rearrangement links TRBV28 to TRBJ2-1, with a weak D call TRBD1 (6 bases). The CDR3 contains 14 residues. V lost 3 bases and J lost 7, with 13 bases in between. Per the germline V gene, CDR1 is MDHEN and CDR2 is SYDVKM. The CDR3 region has the DNA TGTGCCAGCAGTTTCCAGGGGCGCACGAATGAGCAGTTCTTC. This codes for CASSFQGRTNEQFF.

The chain couples TRBV11-2 to TRBJ1-1; D is ambiguous. The V gene lost 4 bases and the J gene lost 1 base, with 10 bases spanning the gap. This CDR3 has 14 residues. Germline CDR1 and CDR2: SGHAT and FQNNGV. CDR3 residues: CASSSSDKNTEAFF. In DNA form, the CDR3 reads TGTGCCAGCAGCTCCTCCGACAAGAACACTGAAGCTTTCTTT.

The chain is built from TRBV6-5 and TRBJ1-6; D perhaps matches TRBD1 (6 bases). Trimming took off 2 bases at V and 5 bases at J, with 10 bases between the two ends. The CDR3 spans 15 residues. The germline CDR1 and CDR2 sequences are MNHEY and SVGAGI. CDR3 amino acids: CASSYRAGDNSPLHF. CDR3 in DNA: TGTGCCAGCAGTTACCGTGCAGGGGATAATTCACCCCTCCACTTT.

The chain combines TRBV29-1 with TRBJ1-2; a possible D gene is TRBD1 (5 bases). CDR3 length equals 12 residues. Germline CDR1 is SQVTM and CDR2 is ANQGSEA. Between the trimmed V and J ends, which lost 4 bases and 1 base, there was a span of 7 bases. The CDR3 protein is CSVGQGNYGYTF. The CDR3 bases are TGCAGCGTTGGGCAGGGTAACTATGGCTACACCTTC.

The chain joins TRBV7-9 to TRBJ2-7; 7 bases line up with TRBD2. This CDR3 is 15 amino acids long. The germline V gene encodes CDR1 SEHNR and CDR2 FQNEAQ (reference sequence). V lost 5 bases to trimming and J lost 9 bases; unmatched junction nucleotides: 16. The CDR3 sequence is CASSLTSGTGPAQYF. CDR3 coding DNA: TGTGCCAGCAGCCTAACCAGCGGGACTGGACCCGCGCAGTACTTC.